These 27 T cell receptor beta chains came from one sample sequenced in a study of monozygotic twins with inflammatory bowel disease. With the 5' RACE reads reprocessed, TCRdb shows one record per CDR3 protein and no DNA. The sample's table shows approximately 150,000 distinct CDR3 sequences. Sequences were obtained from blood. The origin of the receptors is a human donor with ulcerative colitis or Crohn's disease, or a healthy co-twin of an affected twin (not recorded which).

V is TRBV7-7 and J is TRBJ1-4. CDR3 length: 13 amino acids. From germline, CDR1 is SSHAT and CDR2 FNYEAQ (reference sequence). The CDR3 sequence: CASSNGGDEKLFF.

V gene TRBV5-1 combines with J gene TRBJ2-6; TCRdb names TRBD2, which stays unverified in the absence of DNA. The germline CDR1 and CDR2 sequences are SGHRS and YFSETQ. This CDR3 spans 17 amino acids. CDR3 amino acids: CASSLWAGGSGANVLTF.

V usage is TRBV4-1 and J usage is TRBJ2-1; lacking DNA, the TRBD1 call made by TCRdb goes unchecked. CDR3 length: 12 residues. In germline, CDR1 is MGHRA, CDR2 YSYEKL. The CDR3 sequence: CASSQGTAEQFF.

The CDR3 sequence is CASSLGGAQETQYF. V usage is TRBV7-3 and J usage is TRBJ2-5; TCRdb designates TRBD1, a call that cannot be tested without DNA. The V gene's germline CDR1 is SGHTA and CDR2 FQGTGA. The CDR3 covers 14 residues.

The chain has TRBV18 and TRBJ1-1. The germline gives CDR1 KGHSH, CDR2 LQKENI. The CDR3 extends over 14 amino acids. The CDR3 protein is CASSPLDIDTEAFF.

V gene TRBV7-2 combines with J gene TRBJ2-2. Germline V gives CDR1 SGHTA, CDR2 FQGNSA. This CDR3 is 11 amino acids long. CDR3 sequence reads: CASSLLGELFF.

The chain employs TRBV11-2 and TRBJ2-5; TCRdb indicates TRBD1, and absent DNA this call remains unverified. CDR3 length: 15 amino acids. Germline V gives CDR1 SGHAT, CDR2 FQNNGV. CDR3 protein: CASSLSRGREETQYF. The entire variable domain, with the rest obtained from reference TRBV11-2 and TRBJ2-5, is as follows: EAGVAQSPRYKIIEKRQSVAFWCNPISGHATLYWYQQILGQGPKLLIQFQNNGVVDDSQLPKDRFSAERLKGVDSTLKIQPAKLEDSAVYLCASSLSRGREETQYFGPGTRLLVL.

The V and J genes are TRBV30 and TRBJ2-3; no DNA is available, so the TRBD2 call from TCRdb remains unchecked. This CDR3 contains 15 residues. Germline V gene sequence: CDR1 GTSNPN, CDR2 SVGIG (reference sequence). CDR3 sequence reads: CAWSVSGGPGDTQYF.

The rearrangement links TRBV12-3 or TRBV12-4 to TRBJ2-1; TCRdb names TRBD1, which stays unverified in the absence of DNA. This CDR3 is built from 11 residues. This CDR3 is CASSDRGRQFF.

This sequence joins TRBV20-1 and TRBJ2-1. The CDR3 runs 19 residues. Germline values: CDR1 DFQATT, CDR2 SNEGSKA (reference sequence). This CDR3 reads CSARLYPTASISSYNEQFF.

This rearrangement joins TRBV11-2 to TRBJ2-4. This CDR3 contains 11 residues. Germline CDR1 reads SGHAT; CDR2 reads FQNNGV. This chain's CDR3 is CASSQQNIQYF. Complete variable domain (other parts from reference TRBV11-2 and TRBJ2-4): EAGVAQSPRYKIIEKRQSVAFWCNPISGHATLYWYQQILGQGPKLLIQFQNNGVVDDSQLPKDRFSAERLKGVDSTLKIQPAKLEDSAVYLCASSQQNIQYFGAGTRLSVL.

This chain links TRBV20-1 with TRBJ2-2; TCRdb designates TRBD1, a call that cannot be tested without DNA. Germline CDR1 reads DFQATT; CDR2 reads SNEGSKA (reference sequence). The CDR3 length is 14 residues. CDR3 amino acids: CSARDRGNTGELFF.

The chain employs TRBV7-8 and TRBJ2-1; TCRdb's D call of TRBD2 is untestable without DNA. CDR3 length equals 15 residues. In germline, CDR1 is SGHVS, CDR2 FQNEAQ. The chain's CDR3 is CASSLTGVGYNEQFF. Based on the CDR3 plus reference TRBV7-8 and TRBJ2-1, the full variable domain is GAGVSQSPRYKVAKRGQDVALRCDPISGHVSLFWYQQALGQGPEFLTYFQNEAQLDKSGLPSDRFFAERPEGSVSTLKIQRTQQEDSAVYLCASSLTGVGYNEQFFGPGTRLTVL.

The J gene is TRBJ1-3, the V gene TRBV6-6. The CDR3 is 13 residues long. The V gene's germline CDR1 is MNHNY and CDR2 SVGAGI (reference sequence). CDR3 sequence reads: CASRGESGNTIYF.

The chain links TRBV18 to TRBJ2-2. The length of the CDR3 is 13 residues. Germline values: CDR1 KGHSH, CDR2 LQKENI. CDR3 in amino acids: CASSRQYTGELFF.

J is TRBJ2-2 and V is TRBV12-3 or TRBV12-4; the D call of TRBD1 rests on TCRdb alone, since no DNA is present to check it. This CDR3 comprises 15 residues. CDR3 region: CASSLRQANTGELFF.

The CDR3 loop is CASSTLGGASYNEQFF. The J gene is TRBJ2-1, the V gene TRBV6-1; the D call of TRBD2 rests on TCRdb alone, since no DNA is present to check it. The CDR3 extends over 16 amino acids. CDR1 and CDR2 (germline): MNHNS, SASEGT.

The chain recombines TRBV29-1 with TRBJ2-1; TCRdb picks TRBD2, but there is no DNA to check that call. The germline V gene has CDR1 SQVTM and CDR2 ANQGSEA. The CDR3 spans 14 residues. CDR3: CSSTGTSSYNEQFF.

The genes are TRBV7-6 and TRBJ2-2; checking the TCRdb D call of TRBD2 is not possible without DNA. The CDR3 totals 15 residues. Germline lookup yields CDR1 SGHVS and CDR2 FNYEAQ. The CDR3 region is CASSFGTSVTGELFF.

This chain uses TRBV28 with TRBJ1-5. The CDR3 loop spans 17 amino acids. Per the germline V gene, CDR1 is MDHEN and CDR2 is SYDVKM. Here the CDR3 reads CASSLRRRWISNQPQHF.

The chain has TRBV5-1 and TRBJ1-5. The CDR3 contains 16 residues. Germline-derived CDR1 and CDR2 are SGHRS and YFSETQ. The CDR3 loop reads CASSGGDSWNNQPQHF. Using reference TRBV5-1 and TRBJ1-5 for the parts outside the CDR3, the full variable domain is KAGVTQTPRYLIKTRGQQVTLSCSPISGHRSVSWYQQTPGQGLQFLFEYFSETQRNKGNFPGRFSGRQFSNSRSEMNVSTLELGDSALYLCASSGGDSWNNQPQHFGDGTRLSIL.

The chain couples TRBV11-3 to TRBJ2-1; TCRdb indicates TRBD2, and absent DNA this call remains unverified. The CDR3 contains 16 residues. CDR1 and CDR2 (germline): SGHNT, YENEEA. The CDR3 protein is CASSLGGTSGHNEQFF. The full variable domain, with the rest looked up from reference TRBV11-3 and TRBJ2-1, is EAGVVQSPRYKIIEKKQPVAFWCNPISGHNTLYWYLQNLGQGPELLIRYENEEAVDDSQLPKDRFSAERLKGVDSTLKIQPAELGDSAVYLCASSLGGTSGHNEQFFGPGTRLTVL.

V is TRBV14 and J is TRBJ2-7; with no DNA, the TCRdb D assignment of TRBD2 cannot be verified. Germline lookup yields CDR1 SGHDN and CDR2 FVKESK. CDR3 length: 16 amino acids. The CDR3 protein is CASSPDRDSWYYEQYF.

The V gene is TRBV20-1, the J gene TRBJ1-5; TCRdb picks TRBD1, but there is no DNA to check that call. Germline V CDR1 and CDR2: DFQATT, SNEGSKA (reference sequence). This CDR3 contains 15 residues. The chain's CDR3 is CSARKDGEINQPQHF.

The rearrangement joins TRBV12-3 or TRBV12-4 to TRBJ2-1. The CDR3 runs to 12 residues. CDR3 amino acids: CASSLAGNEQFF.

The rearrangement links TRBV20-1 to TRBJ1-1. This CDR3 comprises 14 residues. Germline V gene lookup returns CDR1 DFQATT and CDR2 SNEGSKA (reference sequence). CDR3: CSARTGRTNTEAFF.

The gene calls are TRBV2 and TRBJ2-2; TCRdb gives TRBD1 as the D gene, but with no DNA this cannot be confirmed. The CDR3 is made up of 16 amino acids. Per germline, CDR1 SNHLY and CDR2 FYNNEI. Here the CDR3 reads CASLKTGTGLTGELFF.